The 8 T cell receptor beta chains below all came from one sample that was sequenced in a study of post-analysis software for immune sequencing data. Unique molecular identifiers had been added to the TCR beta cDNA libraries. TCRdb ran MiXCR on the PCR reads and lists one entry per CDR3 protein. The sample has 250,000 to 300,000 distinct CDR3 sequences; 35% to 40% are singletons. Study-level results: In patients, TRBV5-6, TRBV5-1 and TRBV20-1 belonged to roughly five TRBV segments found more frequently than in controls.

These receptors' antigens are unknown. The sample was blood. These receptors originate from a girl aged 10 to 17 with multiple sclerosis.

This clonotype showed up many times. The chain couples TRBV7-2 to TRBJ2-4; 9 nucleotides align to TRBD1. The V gene's germline CDR1 is SGHTA and CDR2 FQGNSA. Trimming took 6 bases from V and 5 from J; bases not matched to a gene: 23. This CDR3 comprises 20 residues. The CDR3 spells CASRDTGDRAGSVLQNIQYF. For the CDR3, the DNA is TGTGCCAGCAGAGACACCGGGGACAGGGCTGGGAGTGTCCTGCAAAACATTCAGTACTTC.

V is TRBV6-5 and J is TRBJ2-7, with 8 bases lining up with TRBD1. V lost 6 bases and J lost 0; bases outside the gene matches: 7. The CDR3 is 15 amino acids. The germline V gene has CDR1 MNHEY and CDR2 SVGAGI. CDR3 nucleotides: TGTGCCAGCAGCGATTCAGGGGGCCGCTCCTACGAGCAGTACTTC. The encoded protein is CASSDSGGRSYEQYF.

This clonotype was counted only a few times. This may stem from a read error, because a much larger clone lies one nucleotide away. This chain uses TRBV4-2 with TRBJ2-3; 8 nucleotides agree with TRBD2. Germline assignment: CDR1 LGHNA and CDR2 YNFKEQ. The CDR3 is 14 residues long. CDR3 region: CASRQAGAADTRYF. The CDR3 DNA reads TGTGCCAGCAGGCAAGCGGGAGCGGCAGATACGCGGTATTTT.

In its sample, this clonotype was seen many times. The J gene is TRBJ1-2, the V gene TRBV7-6; 7 bases agree with TRBD1. CDR3 length: 13 amino acids. Germline V lookup: CDR1 SGHVS, CDR2 FNYEAQ. V shed 6 bases and J 4 bases; nucleotides not matched to a gene: 5. The CDR3, as DNA: TGTGCCAGCAGTCGACAGGGTATCTATGGCTACACCTTC. Protein: CASSRQGIYGYTF.

With regard to this clonotype: This may arise from a read error, as a much more abundant clone is one base away. The chain has TRBV12-3 or TRBV12-4 and TRBJ1-4; D possibly corresponds to TRBD1 (6 bases). The CDR3 consists of 13 residues. The CDR3 coding sequence is TGTGCCAGCAGCCCGGACAGAGATGAAAAACCGTTTTTT. Translating gives CASSPDRDEKPFF.

This clonotype has a count of ten or more. The rearrangement links TRBV5-6 to TRBJ1-1, with D possibly TRBD1 on 5 matching bases. V was shortened by 4 bases and J by 10 bases, with 17 bases between the two germline ends. The CDR3 length is 13 residues. The germline CDR1 and CDR2 sequences are SGHDT and YYEEEE. In DNA form, the CDR3 reads TGTGCCAGCAGCCCGGGACGGGGACTCGTAGCTTTCTTT. The encoded protein is CASSPGRGLVAFF. Full variable domain (rest looked up from reference TRBV5-6 and TRBJ1-1): DAGVTQSPTHLIKTRGQQVTLRCSPKSGHDTVSWYQQALGQGPQFIFQYYEEEERQRGNFPDRFSGHQFPNYSSELNVNALLLGDSALYLCASSPGRGLVAFFGQGTRLTVV.

The rearrangement links TRBV27 to TRBJ1-3; 8 bases are shared with TRBD1. Germline CDR1 is MNHEY and CDR2 is SMNVEV (reference sequence). The CDR3 runs 15 residues. V gave up 0 bases and J gave up 7 bases; unmatched junction bases: 5. The CDR3 loop reads CASSLSGQAGNTIYF. CDR3 in DNA: TGTGCCAGCAGTTTATCGGGACAGGCGGGGAACACCATATATTTT.

This clonotype appeared once. This rearrangement joins TRBV7-9 to TRBJ2-7; D ambiguous. V lost 2 bases and J 9 bases, leaving 11 bases between the germline ends. CDR3 length: 12 amino acids. Germline V CDR1 and CDR2: SEHNR, FQNEAQ (reference sequence). This CDR3 reads CASSLHSDGQYF. Written as DNA, the CDR3 is TGTGCCAGCAGCTTACATTCCGATGGGCAGTACTTC. The entire variable domain, with the rest obtained from reference TRBV7-9 and TRBJ2-7, is as follows: DTGVSQNPRHKITKRGQNVTFRCDPISEHNRLYWYRQTLGQGPEFLTYFQNEAQLEKSRLLSDRFSAERPKGSFSTLEIQRTEQGDSAMYLCASSLHSDGQYFGPGTRLTVT.